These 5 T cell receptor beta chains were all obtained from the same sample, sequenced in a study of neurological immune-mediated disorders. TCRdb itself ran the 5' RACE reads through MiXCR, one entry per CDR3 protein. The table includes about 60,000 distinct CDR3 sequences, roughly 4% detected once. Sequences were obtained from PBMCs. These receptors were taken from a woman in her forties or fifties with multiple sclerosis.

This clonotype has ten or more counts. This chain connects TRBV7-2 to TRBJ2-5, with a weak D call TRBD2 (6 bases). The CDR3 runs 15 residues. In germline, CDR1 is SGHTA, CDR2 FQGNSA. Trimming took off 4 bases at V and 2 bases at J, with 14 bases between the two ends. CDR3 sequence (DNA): TGTGCCAGCAGCTCATTGGGGACTTCGCAAGAGACCCAGTACTTC. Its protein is CASSSLGTSQETQYF.

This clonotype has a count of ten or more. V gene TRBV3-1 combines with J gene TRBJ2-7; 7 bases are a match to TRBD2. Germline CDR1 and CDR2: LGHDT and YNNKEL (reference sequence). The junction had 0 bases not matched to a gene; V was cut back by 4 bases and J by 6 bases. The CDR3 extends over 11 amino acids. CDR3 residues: CASSPGGEQYF. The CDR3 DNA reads TGTGCCAGCAGCCCGGGGGGCGAGCAGTACTTC.

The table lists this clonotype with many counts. CDR3 sequence: CSALSGRESDEQYF. The CDR3 nucleotides read TGCAGTGCTCTTAGCGGGAGGGAGTCGGACGAGCAGTACTTC. The genes are TRBV20-1 and TRBJ2-7; TRBD2 aligns across 11 bases. CDR1 and CDR2 from the germline V gene are DFQATT and SNEGSKA (reference sequence). The V and J ends lost 5 bases and 5 bases, in that order; junction bases with no gene match: 8. This CDR3 spans 14 amino acids.

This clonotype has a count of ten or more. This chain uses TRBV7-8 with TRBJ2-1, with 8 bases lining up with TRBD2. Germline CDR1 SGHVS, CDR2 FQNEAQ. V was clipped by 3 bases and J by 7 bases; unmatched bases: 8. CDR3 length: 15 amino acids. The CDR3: CASSLSGSLRNEQFF. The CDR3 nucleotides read TGTGCCAGCAGCTTGAGCGGGAGTCTCAGGAATGAGCAGTTCTTC.

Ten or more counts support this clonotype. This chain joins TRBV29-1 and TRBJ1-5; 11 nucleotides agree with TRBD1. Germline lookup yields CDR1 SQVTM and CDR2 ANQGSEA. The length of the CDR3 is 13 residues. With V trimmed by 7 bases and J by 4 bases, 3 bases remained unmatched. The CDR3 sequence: CSGGQGGNQPQHF. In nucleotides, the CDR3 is TGCAGCGGGGGACAGGGGGGAAATCAGCCCCAGCATTTT. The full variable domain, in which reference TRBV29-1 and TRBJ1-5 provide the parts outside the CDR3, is SAVISQKPSRDICQRGTSLTIQCQVDSQVTMMFWYRQQPGQSLTLIATANQGSEATYESGFVIDKFPISRPNLTFSTLTVSNMSPEDSSIYLCSGGQGGNQPQHFGDGTRLSIL.